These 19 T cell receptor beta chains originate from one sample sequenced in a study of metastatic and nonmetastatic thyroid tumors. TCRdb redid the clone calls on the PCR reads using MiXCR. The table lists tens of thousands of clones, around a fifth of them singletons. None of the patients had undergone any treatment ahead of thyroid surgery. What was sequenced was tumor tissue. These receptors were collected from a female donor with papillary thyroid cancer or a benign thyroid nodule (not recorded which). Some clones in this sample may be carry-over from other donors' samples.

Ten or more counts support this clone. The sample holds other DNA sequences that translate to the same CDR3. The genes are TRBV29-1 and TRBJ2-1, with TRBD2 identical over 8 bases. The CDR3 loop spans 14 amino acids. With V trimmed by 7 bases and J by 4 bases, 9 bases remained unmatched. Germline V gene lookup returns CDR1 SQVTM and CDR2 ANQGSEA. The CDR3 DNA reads TGCAGCGCTACCGGGACTAGTGTTTACAATGAGCAGTTCTTC. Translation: CSATGTSVYNEQFF.

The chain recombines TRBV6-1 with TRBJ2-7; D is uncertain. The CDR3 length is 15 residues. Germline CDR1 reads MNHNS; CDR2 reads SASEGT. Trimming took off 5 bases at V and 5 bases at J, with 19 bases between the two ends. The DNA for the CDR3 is TGTGCCAGCAGTCGAGTGGCCAGTGGGCCTCACGAGCAGTACTTC. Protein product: CASSRVASGPHEQYF.

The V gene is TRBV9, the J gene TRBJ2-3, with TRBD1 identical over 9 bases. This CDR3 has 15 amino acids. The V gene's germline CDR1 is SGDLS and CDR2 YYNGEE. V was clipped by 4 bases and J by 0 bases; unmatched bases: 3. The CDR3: CASSRDRVSTDTQYF. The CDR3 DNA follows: TGTGCCAGCAGCCGGGACAGGGTTAGCACAGATACGCAGTATTTT. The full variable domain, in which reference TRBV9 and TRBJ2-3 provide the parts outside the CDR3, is DSGVTQTPKHLITATGQRVTLRCSPRSGDLSVYWYQQSLDQGLQFLIQYYNGEERAKGNILERFSAQQFPDLHSELNLSSLELGDSALYFCASSRDRVSTDTQYFGPGTRLTVL.

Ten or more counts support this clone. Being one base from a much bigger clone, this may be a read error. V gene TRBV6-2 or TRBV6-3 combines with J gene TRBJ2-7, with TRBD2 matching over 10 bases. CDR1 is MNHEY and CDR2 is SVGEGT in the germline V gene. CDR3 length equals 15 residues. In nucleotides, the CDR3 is TGTGCCAGCGGTTACCCGACTAGCGGGTATAACGAGCAGTACTTC. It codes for CASGYPTSGYNEQYF.

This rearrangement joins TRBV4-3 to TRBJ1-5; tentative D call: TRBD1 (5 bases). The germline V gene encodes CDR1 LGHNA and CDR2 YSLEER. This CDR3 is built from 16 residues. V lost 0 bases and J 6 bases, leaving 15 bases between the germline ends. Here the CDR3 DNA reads TGCGCCAGCAGCCAAGATGGGGGAGCGCGAAGTCAGCCCCAGCATTTT. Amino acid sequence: CASSQDGGARSQPQHF.

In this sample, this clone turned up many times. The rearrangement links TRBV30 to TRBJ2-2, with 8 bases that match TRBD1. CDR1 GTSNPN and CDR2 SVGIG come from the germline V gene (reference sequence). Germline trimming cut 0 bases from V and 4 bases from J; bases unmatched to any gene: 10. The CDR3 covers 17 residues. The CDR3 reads CAWSVTGTGTSTGELFF. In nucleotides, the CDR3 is TGTGCCTGGAGTGTAACCGGGACAGGCACCTCCACCGGGGAGCTGTTTTTT.

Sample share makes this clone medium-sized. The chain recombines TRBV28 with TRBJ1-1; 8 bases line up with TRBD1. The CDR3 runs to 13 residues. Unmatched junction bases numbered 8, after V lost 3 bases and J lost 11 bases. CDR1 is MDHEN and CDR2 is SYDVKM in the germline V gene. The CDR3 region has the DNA TGTGCCAGCAGTTTTCTCAGGGGGCGGGACGCTTTCTTT. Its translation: CASSFLRGRDAFF.

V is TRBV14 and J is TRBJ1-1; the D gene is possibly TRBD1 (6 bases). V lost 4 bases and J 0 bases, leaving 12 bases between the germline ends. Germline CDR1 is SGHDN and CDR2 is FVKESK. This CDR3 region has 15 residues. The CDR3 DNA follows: TGTGCCAGCAGCCTACGGACAGCCATGAACACTGAAGCTTTCTTT. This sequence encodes CASSLRTAMNTEAFF. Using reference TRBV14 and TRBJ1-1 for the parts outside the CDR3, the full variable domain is EAGVTQFPSHSVIEKGQTVTLRCDPISGHDNLYWYRRVMGKEIKFLLHFVKESKQDESGMPNNRFLAERTGGTYSTLKVQPAELEDSGVYFCASSLRTAMNTEAFFGQGTRLTVV.

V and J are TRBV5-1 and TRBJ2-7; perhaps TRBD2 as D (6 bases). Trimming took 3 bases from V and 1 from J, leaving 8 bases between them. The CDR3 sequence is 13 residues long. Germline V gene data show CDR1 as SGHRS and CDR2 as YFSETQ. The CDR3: CASSWDSSYEQYF. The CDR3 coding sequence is TGCGCCAGCAGCTGGGACTCTTCCTACGAGCAGTACTTC.

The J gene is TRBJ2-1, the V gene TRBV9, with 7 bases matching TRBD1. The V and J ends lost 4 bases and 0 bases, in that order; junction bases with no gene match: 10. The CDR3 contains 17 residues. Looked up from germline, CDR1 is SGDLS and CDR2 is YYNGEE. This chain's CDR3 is CASSPRDSLSSYNEQFF. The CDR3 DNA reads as TGTGCCAGCAGCCCCCGGGACAGTTTGAGCTCCTACAATGAGCAGTTCTTC.

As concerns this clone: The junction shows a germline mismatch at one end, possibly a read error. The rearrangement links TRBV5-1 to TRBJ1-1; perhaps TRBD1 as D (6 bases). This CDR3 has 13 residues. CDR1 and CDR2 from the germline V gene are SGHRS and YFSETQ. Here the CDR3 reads CANSIGQSTEAFF. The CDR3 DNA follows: TGCGCCAACAGCATAGGACAGAGCACTGAAGCTTTCTTT.

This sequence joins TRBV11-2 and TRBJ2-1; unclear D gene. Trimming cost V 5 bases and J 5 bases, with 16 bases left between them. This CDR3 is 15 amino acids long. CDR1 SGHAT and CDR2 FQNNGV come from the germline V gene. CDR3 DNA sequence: TGTGCCAGCAGCGGTAGTGGTGGACGAGACAATGAGCAGTTCTTC. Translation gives CASSGSGGRDNEQFF.

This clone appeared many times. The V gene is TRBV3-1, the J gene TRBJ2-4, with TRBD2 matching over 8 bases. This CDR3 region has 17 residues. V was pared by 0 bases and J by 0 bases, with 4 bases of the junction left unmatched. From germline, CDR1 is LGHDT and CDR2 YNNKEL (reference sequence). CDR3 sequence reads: CASSQDAGGLAKNIQYF. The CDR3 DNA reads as TGTGCCAGCAGCCAAGACGCGGGAGGTTTAGCCAAAAACATTCAGTACTTC.

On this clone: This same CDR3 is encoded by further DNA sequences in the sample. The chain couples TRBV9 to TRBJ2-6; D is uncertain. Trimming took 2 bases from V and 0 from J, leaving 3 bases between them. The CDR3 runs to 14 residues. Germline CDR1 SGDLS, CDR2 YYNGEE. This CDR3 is CASSVDSGANVLTF. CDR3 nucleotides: TGTGCCAGCAGCGTGGACTCTGGGGCCAACGTCCTGACTTTC.

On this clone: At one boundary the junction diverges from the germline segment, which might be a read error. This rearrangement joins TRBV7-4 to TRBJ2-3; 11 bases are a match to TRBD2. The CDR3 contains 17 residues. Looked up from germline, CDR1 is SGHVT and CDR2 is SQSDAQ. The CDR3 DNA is TGTGCCAGCAGCTTAGAAGTAGCGGGAGGGAGCACAGATACTCAGTATTTT. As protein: CASSLEVAGGSTDTQYF.

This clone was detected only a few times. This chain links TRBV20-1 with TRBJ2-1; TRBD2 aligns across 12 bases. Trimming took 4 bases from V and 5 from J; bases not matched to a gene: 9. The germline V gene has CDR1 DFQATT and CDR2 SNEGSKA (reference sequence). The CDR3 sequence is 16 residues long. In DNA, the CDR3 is TGCAGTGCTACTCCCCTGGGACTAGCGGGTAACAATGAGCAGTTCTTC. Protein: CSATPLGLAGNNEQFF.

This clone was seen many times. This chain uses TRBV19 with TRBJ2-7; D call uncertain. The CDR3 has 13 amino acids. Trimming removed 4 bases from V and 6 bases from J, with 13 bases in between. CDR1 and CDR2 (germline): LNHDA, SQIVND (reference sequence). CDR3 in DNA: TGTGCCAGTAGTAATTTGCCTTTTAGCGAGCAGTACTTC. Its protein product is CASSNLPFSEQYF.

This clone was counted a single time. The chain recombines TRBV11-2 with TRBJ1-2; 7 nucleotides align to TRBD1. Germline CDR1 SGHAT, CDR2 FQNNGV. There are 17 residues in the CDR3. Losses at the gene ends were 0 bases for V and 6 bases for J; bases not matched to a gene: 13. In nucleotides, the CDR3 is TGTGCCAGCAGCTTAGATCCCGAACGGGACAGTGGAAATGGCTACACCTTC. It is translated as CASSLDPERDSGNGYTF.

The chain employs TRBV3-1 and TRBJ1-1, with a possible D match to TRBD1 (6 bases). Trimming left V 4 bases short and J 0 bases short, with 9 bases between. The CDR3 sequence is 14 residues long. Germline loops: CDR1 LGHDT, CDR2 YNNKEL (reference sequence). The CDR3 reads CASSLGTMNTEAFF. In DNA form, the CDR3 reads TGTGCCAGCAGCCTGGGGACAATGAACACTGAAGCTTTCTTT.